This is a list of T cell receptor beta chains from one sample in a study of CXCR3-negative and CXCR3-positive naive CD8 T cells. TCRdb re-called the 5' RACE reads; every CDR3 protein appears as one record, without DNA. The sample data list around 90,000 distinct CDR3 sequences. The material sequenced was naive CXCR3- CD8+ T cells from blood. These TCRs come from a human donor in good health. Some clones in this sample may be carry-over from other donors' samples. Both conserved end residues are part of each CDR3. Each record gives: V gene, J gene, CDR3 protein.

>TRBV20-1|TRBJ2-1
CSAYGTSGKAGNEQFF
>TRBV12-5|TRBJ2-1
CASGPDNEQFF
>TRBV4-1|TRBJ2-1
CASSQDIPSYNEQFF
>TRBV27|TRBJ2-7
CASSRAEGLTSYEQYF
>TRBV6-1|TRBJ1-1
CASGGGANTEAFF
>TRBV14|TRBJ2-7
CASSPRQGAYEQYF
>TRBV7-6|TRBJ2-5
CASSLRVDSQETQYF
>TRBV6-1|TRBJ2-7
CASSAHRRDYEQYF
>TRBV20-1|TRBJ2-2
CSAREGTNTGELFF
>TRBV14|TRBJ2-7
CASSSGLAGFREQYF
>TRBV7-2|TRBJ2-1
CASSPGLAGNNEQFF
>TRBV29-1|TRBJ2-7
CSVVVQGARERYF
>TRBV30|TRBJ1-4
CAWSVDSRNEKLFF
>TRBV20-1|TRBJ2-7
CSAKSLGRDYEQYF
>TRBV7-2|TRBJ2-7
CASSLGGAGEKYF
>TRBV20-1|TRBJ2-1
CSARPPGTAYNEQFF
>TRBV20-1|TRBJ1-2
CSARDLGQGDYGYTF
>TRBV29-1|TRBJ1-1
CSVRELETEAFF
>TRBV2|TRBJ2-1
CASSHGEGYNEQFF
>TRBV10-2|TRBJ2-7
CASSEAPTLYEQYF
>TRBV7-2|TRBJ1-5
CASSFTGVNQPQHF
>TRBV7-7|TRBJ2-2
CASSPQGANTGELFF
>TRBV4-2|TRBJ2-1
CASNLEGGGGYNEQFF
>TRBV5-6|TRBJ1-1
CASSLGIALNTEAFF
>TRBV10-1|TRBJ2-5
CASSEGSGKNNASQETQYF
>TRBV29-1|TRBJ2-2
CSVAVLDGTGELFF
>TRBV29-1|TRBJ2-1
CSVPPGASGGSILVEQFF
>TRBV29-1|TRBJ2-7
CSVAEDISYEQYF
>TRBV12-3/TRBV12-4|TRBJ2-7
CASSVGLANYEQYF
>TRBV12-3/TRBV12-4|TRBJ1-2
CASSPGTGGRDGYTF
>TRBV29-1|TRBJ2-1
CSLTGTSSIEQFF
>TRBV18|TRBJ2-3
CASSPTSASPDTQYF
>TRBV19|TRBJ1-1
CASSSDRVTEAFF
>TRBV29-1|TRBJ2-1
CSAQAPSYNEQFF
>TRBV28|TRBJ2-3
CASSFPSGAPTDTQYF